This is a list of T cell receptor beta chains from one sample in a study of cytomegalovirus exposure and HLA in healthy donors. Here immunoSEQ multiplex PCR was the method, and the copy in TCRdb shows in-frame clones only, minus some. The sample carries more than 85,000 clones, under 90% recorded once. Sequencing was performed on PBMCs. The receptors shown here come from a woman aged 30 to 39 in good health and CMV-seronegative. Both conserved end residues are part of each CDR3. Fields, in order: J gene, clone size, CDR3 length, V gene, D gene, CDR3 DNA, CDR3 protein. The D gene is left open where the match is weak. The listing skips clone size in some rows; elsewhere it reads once, few, many or a size class.

J gene: TRBJ1-1
clone size: few
CDR3 length: 15
V gene: TRBV6-1
D gene: NA
CDR3 DNA: TGTGCCAGCAGTGAAGCGGAGGGTAGGAAGACTGAAGCTTTCTTT
CDR3 protein: CASSEAEGRKTEAFF

J gene: TRBJ2-3
clone size: NA
CDR3 length: 17
V gene: TRBV11-1
D gene: NA
CDR3 DNA: TGTGCCAGCAGCTTAAATTCGGCGGGATATAGCACAGATACGCAGTATTTT
CDR3 protein: CASSLNSAGYSTDTQYF

J gene: TRBJ1-4
clone size: NA
CDR3 length: 14
V gene: TRBV2
D gene: NA
CDR3 DNA: TGTGCCAGCAGTAACAGGATTGCTAATGAAAAACTGTTTTTT
CDR3 protein: CASSNRIANEKLFF

J gene: TRBJ2-1
clone size: once
CDR3 length: 12
V gene: TRBV6-6
D gene: NA
CDR3 DNA: TGTGCCAGCAGTCACTCGACAGACTCGCAGTTCTTC
CDR3 protein: CASSHSTDSQFF

J gene: TRBJ2-1
clone size: few
CDR3 length: 17
V gene: TRBV7-6
D gene: NA
CDR3 DNA: TGTGCCAGCAGCGCCCTGGGCGACGTATGGTCCTACAATGAGCAGTTCTTC
CDR3 protein: CASSALGDVWSYNEQFF

J gene: TRBJ2-1
clone size: NA
CDR3 length: 16
V gene: TRBV9
D gene: NA
CDR3 DNA: TGTGCCAGCAGCGTAGAAAGGAGTGTGGGCTACAATGAGCAGTTCTTC
CDR3 protein: CASSVERSVGYNEQFF

J gene: TRBJ1-4
clone size: few
CDR3 length: 15
V gene: TRBV21-1
D gene: NA
CDR3 DNA: TGTGCCAGCAGCAGAGGATACAGGAGGGATGAAAAACTGTTTTTT
CDR3 protein: CASSRGYRRDEKLFF

J gene: TRBJ2-7
clone size: NA
CDR3 length: 18
V gene: TRBV4-1
D gene: TRBD2
CDR3 DNA: TGCGCCAGCAGCCAACTACTAGCGGGCACCCCCGGCTCCTACGAGCAGTACTTC
CDR3 protein: CASSQLLAGTPGSYEQYF

J gene: TRBJ1-5
clone size: NA
CDR3 length: 17
V gene: TRBV10-3
D gene: TRBD1
CDR3 DNA: TGTGCCATTTCCACCGGGACAGGGGGCGAGGGCAATCAGCCCCAGCATTTT
CDR3 protein: CAISTGTGGEGNQPQHF

J gene: TRBJ2-3
clone size: NA
CDR3 length: 15
V gene: TRBV5-1
D gene: TRBD1
CDR3 DNA: TGCGCCAGCAGCTCCGGGACAGGGAACACAGATACGCAGTATTTT
CDR3 protein: CASSSGTGNTDTQYF

J gene: TRBJ2-7
clone size: NA
CDR3 length: 14
V gene: TRBV18
D gene: NA
CDR3 DNA: TGTGCCAGCTCACCACAGGGGGACTCCTACGAGCAGTACTTC
CDR3 protein: CASSPQGDSYEQYF

J gene: TRBJ1-2
clone size: NA
CDR3 length: 14
V gene: TRBV14
D gene: NA
CDR3 DNA: TGTGCCAGCAGCCAAGTAGGAGGGGTCTATGGCTACACCTTC
CDR3 protein: CASSQVGGVYGYTF

J gene: TRBJ1-2
clone size: NA
CDR3 length: 11
V gene: TRBV29-1
D gene: NA
CDR3 DNA: TGCAGCGTTGAGAGTAGCTATGGCTACACCTTC
CDR3 protein: CSVESSYGYTF

J gene: TRBJ2-1
clone size: NA
CDR3 length: 15
V gene: TRBV7-3
D gene: NA
CDR3 DNA: TGTGCCAGCAGCACCTACGGCGGTTCCTACAATGAGCAGTTCTTC
CDR3 protein: CASSTYGGSYNEQFF